Following are 18 T cell receptor beta chains from one sample sequenced in a study of shared clonotypes between healthy human individuals (TCRdb year 2020). The library was generated by the immunoSEQ multiplex PCR assay. Here the immuneACCESS table is served through TCRdb, limited to in-frame sequences with V and J called. Missing clones are a known gap in these copies; in checked studies unresolved V genes cover under half, and the rest lacks a known reason. The sample contains over a million clones, under 80% of them found a single time. Together, the top ten hold about 1.4% of the sample. Sequenced input: memory CD4+ T cells sorted from blood. The sample's cell subset or site, from its label and the paper: CD45RA-negative fraction. These receptors were obtained from a man between 18 and 35 years old in good health.

Only a few counts were recorded for this clone. The chain uses TRBV6-1 and TRBJ1-5; TRBD1 is a possible D gene (6 bases). Trimming took 7 bases from V and 2 from J, leaving 12 bases between them. The V gene's germline CDR1 is MNHNS and CDR2 SASEGT. The CDR3 sequence is 14 residues long. CDR3 nucleotides: TGTGCCAGCACACAGGGTGGGCGCAATCAGCCCCAGCATTTT. The encoded protein is CASTQGGRNQPQHF.

The CDR3 loop reads CAIRSGQGADTQYF. CDR3 in DNA: TGTGCCATCAGATCCGGCCAGGGCGCAGATACGCAGTATTTT. This chain links TRBV10-3 with TRBJ2-3; a possible D gene is TRBD1 (5 bases). The V gene lost 6 bases and the J gene lost 4 bases, with 14 bases spanning the gap. Germline V gene sequence: CDR1 ENHRY, CDR2 SYGVKD. This CDR3 is built from 14 residues.

The V call is TRBV5-1, the J call TRBJ1-1; D possibly corresponds to TRBD1 (5 bases). Germline-derived CDR1 and CDR2 are SGHRS and YFSETQ. The CDR3 loop spans 13 amino acids. Between the trimmed V and J ends, which lost 2 bases and 8 bases, there was a span of 13 bases. The CDR3 sequence: CASSFTGAREAFF. The CDR3, as DNA: TGCGCCAGCAGCTTCACTGGGGCGCGAGAAGCTTTCTTT.

The gene calls are TRBV18 and TRBJ2-1, with 10 bases identical to TRBD2. The junction had 7 bases not matched to a gene; V was cut back by 4 bases and J by 4 bases. The CDR3 length is 16 residues. CDR1 is KGHSH, CDR2 LQKENI, per germline. DNA of the CDR3: TGTGCCAGCTCACAACTATTAGCGGGAGGATACAATGAGCAGTTCTTC. Its translation is CASSQLLAGGYNEQFF.

This sequence joins TRBV25-1 and TRBJ2-7; TRBD1 aligns across 9 bases. The V segment lost 4 bases and the J segment 2 bases; nucleotides outside the gene matches: 6. CDR1 is MGHDK, CDR2 SYGVNS, per germline. The CDR3 runs to 15 residues. The CDR3 loop is CASSVEGQGPYEQYF. CDR3 DNA sequence: TGTGCCAGCAGTGTTGAGGGACAGGGACCCTACGAGCAGTACTTC.

A single count supports this clone. This rearrangement joins TRBV20-1 to TRBJ1-4; weak D call: TRBD1 (5 bases). Per germline, CDR1 DFQATT and CDR2 SNEGSKA (reference sequence). The CDR3 has 11 residues. Trimming took 6 bases from V and 5 from J, leaving 7 bases between them. The CDR3 nucleotides read TGCAGTGCGTGGGGCAATGAAAAACTGTTTTTT. It translates to CSAWGNEKLFF.

V and J are TRBV6-1 and TRBJ1-5; no reliable D call. The CDR3 length is 13 residues. The ends were cut back, 3 bases at V and 5 bases at J, with 8 bases in the middle. Per the germline V gene, CDR1 is MNHNS and CDR2 is SASEGT. DNA for the CDR3: TGTGCCAGCAGTGAGAACCCAGATCAGCCCCAGCATTTT. It is translated as CASSENPDQPQHF.

Written as DNA, the CDR3 is TGCGCCAGCAGCTTTCAGGGGAGCGACACTGAAGCTTTCTTT. Residues: CASSFQGSDTEAFF. The genes are TRBV5-1 and TRBJ1-1; perhaps TRBD1 as D (6 bases). Trimming removed 2 bases from V and 3 bases from J, with 11 bases in between. The CDR3 has 14 amino acids. The V gene's germline CDR1 is SGHRS and CDR2 YFSETQ.

V is TRBV30 and J is TRBJ2-7, with TRBD2 as a possible D gene (7 bases). V was shortened by 0 bases and J by 2 bases, with 11 bases between the two germline ends. CDR1 GTSNPN and CDR2 SVGIG come from the germline V gene (reference sequence). The CDR3 extends over 14 amino acids. The CDR3 spells CAWSVGGGAYEQYF. CDR3 coding DNA: TGTGCCTGGAGTGTAGGGGGAGGGGCCTACGAGCAGTACTTC.

The rearrangement uses TRBV14 and TRBJ2-4; D ambiguous. The V end lost 0 bases, the J end lost 9 bases, and 6 bases lay between the germline ends. CDR1 and CDR2 from the germline V gene are SGHDN and FVKESK. The CDR3 is made up of 12 amino acids. CDR3: CASSQDPLIQYF. The DNA of the CDR3 is TGTGCCAGCAGCCAAGATCCCCTCATTCAGTACTTC. Filled out from reference TRBV14 and TRBJ2-4, the complete variable domain reads EAGVTQFPSHSVIEKGQTVTLRCDPISGHDNLYWYRRVMGKEIKFLLHFVKESKQDESGMPNNRFLAERTGGTYSTLKVQPAELEDSGVYFCASSQDPLIQYFGAGTRLSVL.

Concerning this clone: This may be a read error: a much more frequent sequence differs by one nucleotide. At the DNA level, this CDR3 is encoded by other sequences in the same sample as well. The gene calls are TRBV29-1 and TRBJ2-7, with no clear D. V lost 3 bases and J 3 bases, leaving 6 bases between the germline ends. Looked up from germline, CDR1 is SQVTM and CDR2 is ANQGSEA. The length of the CDR3 is 11 residues. CDR3 nucleotides: TGCAGCGTTGAGGGATTCTACGAGCAGTACTTC. Its protein product is CSVEGFYEQYF.

V gene TRBV6-1 combines with J gene TRBJ1-1; D is uncertain. Trimming left V 5 bases short and J 0 bases short, with 10 bases between. In germline, CDR1 is MNHNS, CDR2 SASEGT. The CDR3 is 14 amino acids. CDR3 region: CASSREQLNTEAFF. The CDR3, as DNA: TGTGCCAGCAGTAGGGAACAGTTGAACACTGAAGCTTTCTTT.

The CDR3 here is CASSLGLAGSISYEQYF. For the CDR3, the DNA is TGTGCCAGCAGCTTGGGACTAGCGGGATCTATCTCCTACGAGCAGTACTTC. V is TRBV5-4 and J is TRBJ2-7, with 11 bases that match TRBD2. Germline loops: CDR1 SGHNT, CDR2 YYREEE (reference sequence). There are 17 residues in the CDR3. J lost 0 bases, V lost 0 bases, and 5 bases had no gene match.

V is TRBV4-1 and J is TRBJ1-2, with a weak D call TRBD1 (5 bases). The germline V and J ends were trimmed by 3 bases and 2 bases, with 13 bases remaining between them. This CDR3 spans 15 amino acids. Germline CDR1 MGHRA, CDR2 YSYEKL. CDR3 in DNA: TGCGCCAGCAGCCACCGGGGGGAGCGGAACTATGGCTACACCTTC. Its translation is CASSHRGERNYGYTF.

This chain uses TRBV5-1 with TRBJ2-7; 8 bases match TRBD1. Germline V gene lookup returns CDR1 SGHRS and CDR2 YFSETQ. This CDR3 spans 14 amino acids. V gave up 4 bases and J gave up 4 bases; unmatched junction bases: 7. The CDR3 loop reads CASSADRAAYEQYF. The CDR3 DNA is TGCGCCAGCAGCGCGGACAGGGCGGCGTACGAGCAGTACTTC.

The rearrangement joins TRBV4-2 to TRBJ1-2; 8 bases line up with TRBD1. V lost 0 bases, J lost 3 bases, and 12 bases stayed unmatched. CDR3 length: 18 amino acids. The germline V gene encodes CDR1 LGHNA and CDR2 YNFKEQ. The CDR3 DNA is TGTGCCAGCAGCCAAGACCTAGGCGGTCAGGGGGCCTACTATGGCTACACCTTC. It codes for CASSQDLGGQGAYYGYTF.

The chain is built from TRBV30 and TRBJ2-7; 8 nucleotides align to TRBD1. CDR3 length equals 14 residues. Germline V gene data show CDR1 as GTSNPN and CDR2 as SVGIG (reference sequence). With V trimmed by 4 bases and J by 2 bases, 7 bases remained unmatched. In DNA form, the CDR3 reads TGTGCCTGGAAGAGGGACAGGCTTACCTACGAGCAGTACTTC. It codes for CAWKRDRLTYEQYF.

J is TRBJ2-7 and V is TRBV18; no clear D. This CDR3 is built from 12 residues. Germline V gene lookup returns CDR1 KGHSH and CDR2 LQKENI. V lost 5 bases and J 2 bases, leaving 7 bases between the germline ends. CDR3 in amino acids: CASSSGTYEQYF. As DNA, the CDR3 is TGTGCCAGCTCATCCGGAACCTACGAGCAGTACTTC.